Following are 23 T cell receptor beta chains from one sample sequenced in a study of cytomegalovirus exposure and HLA in healthy donors. Primers: 60 Vbeta forward and 13 Jbeta reverse. Libraries were prepared by immunoSEQ multiplex PCR; TCRdb keeps only in-frame clonotypes and omits some of them. Among about 160,000 clones listed, 80% to 90% were seen once. The material sequenced was PBMCs. The origin of the receptors is a male donor in good health and CMV-seronegative.

This sequence joins TRBV9 and TRBJ2-2; 7 nucleotides match TRBD2. CDR1 SGDLS and CDR2 YYNGEE come from the germline V gene. The CDR3 is 16 amino acids. Trimming cost V 0 bases and J 0 bases; bases outside gene matches: 2. This chain's CDR3 is CASSVAAGSNTGELFF. The CDR3 nucleotides are TGTGCCAGCAGCGTAGCAGCGGGATCGAACACCGGGGAGCTGTTTTTT.

This clone has only a few counts. This rearrangement joins TRBV2 to TRBJ1-5; D remains ambiguous. Germline V gene lookup returns CDR1 SNHLY and CDR2 FYNNEI. This CDR3 region has 16 residues. With 4 bases removed from V and 5 bases from J, the gap between germline ends came to 18 bases. For the CDR3, the DNA is TGTGCCAGCAGTGGAGTGGCGGGAGGCAGCTATCAGCCCCAGCATTTT. Its protein is CASSGVAGGSYQPQHF. Based on the CDR3 plus reference TRBV2 and TRBJ1-5, the full variable domain is EPEVTQTPSHQVTQMGQEVILRCVPISNHLYFYWYRQILGQKVEFLVSFYNNEISEKSEIFDDQFSVERPDGSNFTLKIRSTKLEDSAMYFCASSGVAGGSYQPQHFGDGTRLSIL.

The chain carries TRBV5-1 and TRBJ2-1; D unclear. V was clipped by 0 bases and J by 7 bases, with 8 bases between them. CDR1 SGHRS and CDR2 YFSETQ come from the germline V gene. This CDR3 comprises 13 residues. The CDR3 region has the DNA TGCGCCAGCAGCTTGGAAACCCTAAATGAGCAGTTCTTC. This encodes CASSLETLNEQFF.

This clone was recorded once. The V gene is TRBV27, the J gene TRBJ2-3; D remains unclear. V lost 6 bases and J 2 bases, leaving 18 bases between the germline ends. CDR1 and CDR2 from the germline V gene are MNHEY and SMNVEV (reference sequence). The CDR3 loop spans 16 amino acids. The CDR3 DNA is TGTGCCAGCAGCAAACATAGGAGTAAAGCCACAGATACGCAGTATTTT. The encoded protein is CASSKHRSKATDTQYF.

This rearrangement joins TRBV5-6 to TRBJ2-6; a weak D match, TRBD1 (6 bases). The CDR3 runs to 18 residues. V was cut by 4 bases and J by 1 base, with 18 bases left in between. CDR1 is SGHDT, CDR2 YYEEEE, per germline. DNA for the CDR3: TGTGCCAGCAGCACCTTTGGTGCAGGGGTTTCTGGGGCCAACGTCCTGACTTTC. Translating gives CASSTFGAGVSGANVLTF.

The rearrangement links TRBV6-5 to TRBJ1-1; no firm D call. V gave up 6 bases and J gave up 1 base, with 9 bases separating them. Germline CDR1 is MNHEY and CDR2 is SVGAGI. The CDR3 length is 13 residues. CDR3 loop: CASSPRENTEAFF. The CDR3 DNA reads TGTGCCAGCAGCCCTCGGGAGAACACTGAAGCTTTCTTT.

The chain employs TRBV5-5 and TRBJ1-5, with 9 bases identical to TRBD1. This CDR3 comprises 15 residues. The junction had 5 bases not matched to a gene; V was cut back by 3 bases and J by 4 bases. The germline gives CDR1 SGHKS, CDR2 YYEKEE (reference sequence). The CDR3, as DNA: TGTGCCAGCAGCTGGGGACAGGGAGGGAATCAGCCCCAGCATTTT. It codes for CASSWGQGGNQPQHF.

The genes are TRBV6-1 and TRBJ2-2; 12 positions agree with TRBD2. The CDR3 length is 15 residues. From germline, CDR1 is MNHNS and CDR2 SASEGT. Losses at the gene ends were 7 bases for V and 6 bases for J; bases not matched to a gene: 6. CDR3 nucleotide sequence: TGTGCCAGCACCCCGGCTAGCGGGAGGGCCGGGGAGCTGTTTTTT. It codes for CASTPASGRAGELFF.

The chain joins TRBV4-1 to TRBJ1-6, with TRBD1 as a possible D gene (6 bases). This CDR3 comprises 15 residues. The V end lost 1 base, the J end lost 10 bases, and 14 bases lay between the germline ends. Germline lookup yields CDR1 MGHRA and CDR2 YSYEKL. As DNA, the CDR3 is TGCGCCAGCAGCCAAGGTTCAGGGGAAGGGTCACCCCTCCACTTT. Protein product: CASSQGSGEGSPLHF.

V and J are TRBV19 and TRBJ2-7; D may be TRBD1 (5 bases). The germline CDR1 and CDR2 sequences are LNHDA and SQIVND (reference sequence). The CDR3 length is 13 residues. Trimming pared 2 bases from V and 3 bases from J, leaving 8 bases between. CDR3 DNA sequence: TGTGCCAGTAGTATATCCCAGGGCTACGAGCAGTACTTC. Its protein product is CASSISQGYEQYF.

V usage is TRBV25-1 and J usage is TRBJ2-2, with D possibly TRBD2 on 5 matching bases. V lost 2 bases to trimming and J lost 3 bases, with 13 bases between them. The CDR3 runs 16 residues. The germline V gene encodes CDR1 MGHDK and CDR2 SYGVNS. In DNA form, the CDR3 reads TGTGCCAGCAGTGAAACTAGGGATAAGGACACCGGGGAGCTGTTTTTT. Its translation is CASSETRDKDTGELFF.

J is TRBJ1-1 and V is TRBV1; the DNA was not used to check the table's D call, TRBD1. TRBV1 counts as a pseudogene. The CDR3 extends over 14 amino acids. The CDR3 loop is CTSSQGQENTEAFF. CDR3 coding DNA: TGCACCAGCAGCCAAGGACAGGAGAACACTGAAGCTTTCTTT.

The chain carries TRBV7-3 and TRBJ2-3; D might be TRBD2 (6 bases). From germline, CDR1 is SGHTA and CDR2 FQGTGA. The CDR3 sequence is 15 residues long. Trimming shortened V by 5 bases and J by 3 bases, and 15 bases separated the two germline ends. The CDR3 loop reads CASSKGLFGTDTQYF. DNA of the CDR3: TGTGCCAGCAGCAAAGGACTATTCGGTACAGATACGCAGTATTTT.

The sample holds one count of this clone. The genes are TRBV30 and TRBJ1-4, with 7 positions matching TRBD1. After removal of 3 bases from V and 0 bases from J, the junction contained 19 bases not matched to a gene. CDR1 and CDR2 from the germline V gene are GTSNPN and SVGIG (reference sequence). The CDR3 consists of 20 residues. The CDR3 protein is CAWSPLFPGQSFATNEKLFF. The CDR3 DNA follows: TGTGCCTGGAGCCCCCTGTTTCCGGGACAGAGTTTTGCAACTAATGAAAAACTGTTTTTT. Full variable domain (rest looked up from reference TRBV30 and TRBJ1-4): SQTIHQWPATLVQPVGSPLSLECTVEGTSNPNLYWYRQAAGRGLQLLFYSVGIGQISSEVPQNLSASRPQDRQFILSSKKLLLSDSGFYLCAWSPLFPGQSFATNEKLFFGSGTQLSVL.

The chain carries TRBV6-5 and TRBJ2-1; D gene ambiguous. Deletions cut 2 bases from V and 16 bases from J, with 12 bases between. This CDR3 region has 11 residues. Per the germline V gene, CDR1 is MNHEY and CDR2 is SVGAGI. The CDR3 coding sequence is TGTGCCAGCAGTTACGGCACAAACCGATTCTTC. This gives the protein CASSYGTNRFF.

V and J are TRBV2 and TRBJ2-7; D remains ambiguous. Between the trimmed V and J ends, which lost 6 bases and 2 bases, there was a span of 8 bases. This CDR3 region has 12 residues. Germline V gives CDR1 SNHLY, CDR2 FYNNEI. CDR3 region: CASRVETYEQYF. The CDR3 region has the DNA TGTGCCAGCAGGGTGGAGACCTACGAGCAGTACTTC. The entire variable domain, with the rest obtained from reference TRBV2 and TRBJ2-7, is as follows: EPEVTQTPSHQVTQMGQEVILRCVPISNHLYFYWYRQILGQKVEFLVSFYNNEISEKSEIFDDQFSVERPDGSNFTLKIRSTKLEDSAMYFCASRVETYEQYFGPGTRLTVT.

This clone appeared a single time. This chain joins TRBV30 and TRBJ2-7, with D perhaps TRBD1 (5 bases). The CDR3 has 12 amino acids. Germline loops: CDR1 GTSNPN, CDR2 SVGIG (reference sequence). The ends were cut back, 0 bases at V and 7 bases at J, with 10 bases in the middle. This chain's CDR3 is CAWSVQAGEQYF. The DNA for the CDR3 is TGTGCCTGGAGTGTACAGGCAGGTGAGCAGTACTTC.

This chain joins TRBV19 and TRBJ2-5; a possible D gene is TRBD2 (6 bases). Germline loops: CDR1 LNHDA, CDR2 SQIVND (reference sequence). V was clipped by 7 bases and J by 4 bases, with 10 bases between them. The CDR3 runs 12 residues. CDR3 residues: CASTGDGETQYF. DNA of the CDR3: TGTGCCAGTACGGGGGACGGAGAGACCCAGTACTTC. The full variable domain, completed using reference TRBV19 and TRBJ2-5, is DGGITQSPKYLFRKEGQNVTLSCEQNLNHDAMYWYRQDPGQGLRLIYYSQIVNDFQKGDIAEGYSVSREKKESFPLTVTSAQKNPTAFYLCASTGDGETQYFGPGTRLLVL.

This chain uses TRBV7-2 with TRBJ2-2, with 8 nucleotides matching TRBD2. This CDR3 is built from 17 residues. Germline V lookup: CDR1 SGHTA, CDR2 FQGNSA. The ends lost 1 base at V and 7 bases at J; junction bases unmatched: 11. CDR3 sequence (DNA): TGTGCCAGCAGCTTAGATCTCTGGGCGGGAGGTGGCGGGGAGCTGTTTTTT. Its translation: CASSLDLWAGGGGELFF.

The rearrangement uses TRBV5-4 and TRBJ2-7; 9 bases match TRBD1. With V trimmed by 1 base and J by 1 base, 6 bases remained unmatched. Germline CDR1 SGHNT, CDR2 YYREEE (reference sequence). The CDR3 consists of 16 residues. For the CDR3, the DNA is TGTGCCAGCAGCTTGAGCGTGGGACAGGGTTCCTACGAGCAGTACTTC. This codes for CASSLSVGQGSYEQYF.

The chain has TRBV19 and TRBJ2-2; tentatively, D is TRBD2 (6 bases). With 5 bases removed from V and 1 base from J, the gap between germline ends came to 11 bases. The CDR3 extends over 15 amino acids. Germline CDR1 LNHDA, CDR2 SQIVND (reference sequence). CDR3 sequence: CASSPSRGNTGELFF. CDR3 bases: TGTGCCAGTAGTCCTTCGCGGGGGAACACCGGGGAGCTGTTTTTT.

J is TRBJ1-2 and V is TRBV10-1; 9 bases are a match to TRBD1. Per germline, CDR1 WNHNN and CDR2 SYGVQD (reference sequence). The CDR3 runs to 16 residues. The J segment lost 2 bases and the V segment lost 4 bases, leaving 8 bases of the junction unmatched. The CDR3, as DNA: TGCGCCAGCAGTGCCCCGGGACAGGGTAAAAACTATGGCTACACCTTC. Protein product: CASSAPGQGKNYGYTF.

This sequence joins TRBV9 and TRBJ2-5; tentatively, D is TRBD1 (6 bases). Germline V gives CDR1 SGDLS, CDR2 YYNGEE. V was cut by 0 bases and J by 1 base, with 13 bases left in between. This CDR3 is built from 16 residues. CDR3 sequence (DNA): TGTGCCAGCAGCGTAGGGGGGCGACAGGCCCAAGAGACCCAGTACTTC. Encoded protein: CASSVGGRQAQETQYF.